This T cell receptor beta chain derives from a study of cytomegalovirus exposure and HLA in healthy donors. For the study at large: An earlier analysis found under 130 million unique TCR beta sequences from about 190 million T cells. An early data release held about 85 million unique TCRs from HLA-typed donors.

CDR1 and CDR2 from the germline V gene are MGHRA and YSYEKL. V was cut by 0 bases and J by 1 base, with 18 bases left in between. This CDR3 has 18 amino acids. Study findings and constraints: It is likely that the observed cluster of highly shared sequence variants was a sequencing artifact.

Points on this clone: Its cognate antigen is unknown.

Primers for the PCR totalled 60 Vbeta and 13 Jbeta. Per the authors' pipeline: Approximately 72 million unique TCR beta chains, 9.5 million to 11 million of them shared, were counted by a later analysis. Only in-frame clones appear in the TCRdb table, and some are missing; sequencing was by immunoSEQ multiplex PCR. The D gene and trimming were derived from the DNA, and the V and J assignments and clone size from that table. The sample lists about 160,000 clones; 82% were seen once. The chain combines TRBV4-1 with TRBJ1-1; D might be TRBD1 (5 bases). This receptor was taken from a girl aged 5 to 17 in good health and CMV-seropositive. Sequenced input: PBMCs. The CDR3 is CASSQDRLPGYENTEAFF. The CDR3 coding sequence is TGCGCCAGCAGCCAAGATAGGCTTCCAGGGTACGAGAACACTGAAGCTTTCTTT.